This entry features one T cell receptor beta chain sequence. Antigen specificity is unknown. The entry originates in a study of cytomegalovirus exposure and HLA in healthy donors. Study results and caveats: Of the V segments, some could not be distinguished, including TRBV6-2 and TRBV6-3, and were excluded. Later analysis associated a missense DCLRE1C variant with TCR beta V- and J-gene trimming.

Germline V gives CDR1 MGHDK, CDR2 SYGVNS. With 11 bases clipped from V and 2 bases from J, the junction kept 8 bases outside the gene matches. This CDR3 region has 15 residues. The PCR had 60 Vbeta and 13 Jbeta primers. Profiled with immunoSEQ multiplex PCR; TCRdb holds only in-frame clones, not every one. The repertoire includes 150,000 to 200,000 clones, approximately 77% of them detected once, and about 7.4% sits in the top ten. The chain recombines TRBV25-1 with TRBJ1-6, with TRBD1 identical over 8 bases. The sequence derives from a male donor in good health and CMV-seropositive. Sequenced input: PBMCs. CDR3: CALTGQGTYNSPLHF. Here the CDR3 DNA reads TGTGCCCTTACCGGACAGGGAACCTATAATTCACCCCTCCACTTT.